This TCR beta chain was captured by sequencing in a study of blood T cell repertoires in COVID-19. Study background: Acute and convalescent COVID-19 specimens originated in the United States, Italy and Spain.

The method was immunoSEQ multiplex PCR; TCRdb's version includes in-frame clones alone and lacks a portion of them. The data hold some 330,000 clones, with 89% observed a single time. Recruited during active infection, patients (from Seattle) were subsequently followed longitudinally. V was pared by 0 bases and J by 0 bases, with 7 bases between. Germline V CDR1 and CDR2: SGHRS, YFSETQ. CDR3 length equals 14 residues. The genes are TRBV5-1 and TRBJ2-7; no firm D call. The specimen sequenced was peripheral blood. The TCR sequence derives from a woman younger than 45 with COVID-19, enrolled during active disease. CDR3 coding DNA: TGCGCCAGCAGCTTGGCGCTGAGCTCCTACGAGCAGTACTTC. Its protein is CASSLALSSYEQYF.